This entry is about one T cell receptor beta chain. Antigen: not known. V gave up 3 bases and J gave up 1 base, with 13 bases separating them. There are 15 residues in the CDR3. Germline V gene lookup returns CDR1 SGHTA and CDR2 FQGNSA. The entry originates in a study of T cell repertoires in cytomegalovirus infection. At the level of the study: Based on public TCR beta signatures, there were indications of CMV infection and of a matching HLA type.

Using its own MiXCR run on the reads, TCRdb lists one record per CDR3 protein. In the table there are 150,000 to 200,000 distinct CDR3 sequences, approximately 18% of which are singletons. Study-level results: Cumulative frequency (of public TCR beta family members) identified carriers of CMV plus the relevant HLA.

This chain links TRBV7-2 with TRBJ2-7; weak D call: TRBD1 (7 bases). The sequence was obtained from a human donor in good health (CMV status not recorded). Some clones in this sample may be carry-over from other donors' samples. Sequenced material: CD8+ T cells from PBMCs. The CDR3 coding sequence is TGTGCCAGCAGCTTTGGCCAGGGGGGATCCTACGAGCAGTACTTC. It codes for CASSFGQGGSYEQYF.